What follows describes a single T cell receptor (beta chain). TCRdb's copy holds only in-frame clones and misses some; the assay was immunoSEQ multiplex PCR. The sample lists 65,000 or so clones, 84% occurring once. V dropped 4 bases and J dropped 2; count of bases not matched to a gene: 8. The CDR3 has 17 residues. Germline V lookup: CDR1 SGHAT, CDR2 FQNNGV. This sample stems from a study of OX40 agonist ivuxolimab in advanced cancers. This sample comprised CD4+ or CD8+ T cells sorted from blood, obtained in a trial of the OX40 agonist ivuxolimab. The sequence came from an adult with an advanced solid tumor such as melanoma, head and neck, liver or kidney cancer. The V gene is TRBV11-2, the J gene TRBJ2-7; TRBD2 aligns across 13 bases. The CDR3 loop reads CASSSSVLAGGPYEQYF. The CDR3, as DNA: TGTGCCAGCAGCTCTAGTGTACTAGCGGGAGGGCCCTACGAGCAGTACTTC.